The entry below gives a single TCR beta chain sequence along with its context. The antigen remains unidentified. The germline gives CDR1 PRHDT, CDR2 FYEKMQ (reference sequence). Trimming shortened V by 3 bases and J by 8 bases, and 8 bases separated the two germline ends. The length of the CDR3 is 12 residues. Every one of the patients relapsed after autologous stem cell transplantation (brentuximab vedotin exposure was variable). Progressive disease, partial response or complete response was each patient's best response. This specimen comes from a study of PD-1 blockade in classical Hodgkin lymphoma. Repertoires were generated with immunoSEQ multiplex PCR, while TCRdb's copy carries only in-frame clones and drops some. In the table there are 60,000 to 75,000 clones, more than 90% of which are singletons. Study findings and constraints: TCR diversity rose significantly by C4D1 in CD4+ but not CD8+ cells. Newly diagnosed patients had diversity similar to the baseline diversity of complete responders. Healthy donors were reported to have higher baseline TCR diversity than newly diagnosed patients.

The rearrangement uses TRBV13 and TRBJ2-1; D not resolved. The source was peripheral blood mononuclear cells (PBMCs), collected at baseline. This receptor was taken from a human donor with classical Hodgkin lymphoma. The CDR3 bases are TGTGCCAGCAGCTTGACCTCAGATGAGCAGTTCTTC. The encoded protein is CASSLTSDEQFF.